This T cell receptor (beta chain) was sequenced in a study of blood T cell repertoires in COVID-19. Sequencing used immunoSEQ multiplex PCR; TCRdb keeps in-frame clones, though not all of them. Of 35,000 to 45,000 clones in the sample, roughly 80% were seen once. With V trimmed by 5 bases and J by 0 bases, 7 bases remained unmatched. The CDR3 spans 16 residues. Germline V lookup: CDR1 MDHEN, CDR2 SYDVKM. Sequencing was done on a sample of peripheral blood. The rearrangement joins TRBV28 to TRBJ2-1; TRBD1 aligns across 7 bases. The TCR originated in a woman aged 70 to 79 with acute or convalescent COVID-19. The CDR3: CASSAGTANSYNEQFF. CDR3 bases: TGTGCCAGCAGTGCCGGGACAGCAAACTCCTACAATGAGCAGTTCTTC.